This T cell receptor (beta chain) was sequenced during a study of cytomegalovirus exposure and HLA in healthy donors. This CDR3 region has 16 residues. Trimming took 5 bases from V and 6 from J, leaving 20 bases between them. In germline, CDR1 is MGHRA, CDR2 YSYEKL. Some clones are missing from TCRdb's copy, which holds only in-frame ones; the method was immunoSEQ multiplex PCR. This table has 75,000 to 95,000 clones, 96% appearing once. Sequenced input: PBMCs. The source of this sequence is a man younger than 30 in good health and CMV-seronegative. V usage is TRBV4-1 and J usage is TRBJ2-4; perhaps TRBD2 as D (6 bases). The CDR3 DNA reads as TGCGCCAGCAGCGCCCGGGACTCCAGGGACGGAAACATTCAGTACTTC. As protein: CASSARDSRDGNIQYF.